This T cell receptor beta chain was profiled in a study of blood T cell repertoires in COVID-19. Germline V gene lookup returns CDR1 LNHDA and CDR2 SQIVND (reference sequence). The CDR3 runs to 14 residues. J was trimmed by 1 base and V by 10 bases; bases with no gene match: 9. Per the authors' pipeline: Amplification from reference gene primers served as the basis for estimated nucleated cell counts. Profiled with immunoSEQ multiplex PCR; TCRdb holds only in-frame clones, not every one. That table gives V, J and clone size, and the DNA gave D and trimming. The sample lists about 280,000 clones; roughly 87% were seen once.

The J gene is TRBJ2-7, the V gene TRBV19; 8 nucleotides match TRBD1. Sequencing was performed on peripheral blood. The receptor comes from a human donor in a cohort sampled during active COVID-19. CDR3 protein: CATGQDLGSYEQYF. The CDR3, as DNA: TGTGCCACGGGACAGGATTTAGGATCCTACGAGCAGTACTTC.